What follows are 12 T cell receptor beta chains derived from one specimen sequenced in a study of shared clonotypes between healthy human individuals. Generated by immunoSEQ multiplex PCR, the TCRdb table keeps only in-frame clones and is missing some. The profile shows approximately 1.5 million clones, 97% to 99% of them singletons. The sequenced sample was naive CD4+ T cells sorted from blood. The subset here: CD45RA+ positively selected. The receptors shown here come from a man aged 25-40 years in good health.

This chain links TRBV11-2 with TRBJ2-7; 7 bases agree with TRBD2. The J segment lost 2 bases and the V segment lost 5 bases, leaving 9 bases of the junction unmatched. The germline CDR1 and CDR2 sequences are SGHAT and FQNNGV. The CDR3 is made up of 15 amino acids. The CDR3 DNA reads as TGTGCCAGCAGCCTGATGGCTAGCGGACCCTACGAGCAGTACTTC. This sequence encodes CASSLMASGPYEQYF.

The chain links TRBV6-1 to TRBJ2-7; a weak D match, TRBD1 (6 bases). Per germline, CDR1 MNHNS and CDR2 SASEGT. Trimming cost V 1 base and J 3 bases, with 10 bases left between them. The CDR3 extends over 14 amino acids. The CDR3 is CASSEDRVLYEQYF. The CDR3 nucleotides read TGTGCCAGCAGTGAAGACAGGGTTCTCTACGAGCAGTACTTC.

The chain is built from TRBV6-5 and TRBJ2-1; TRBD2 matches at 8 bases. V lost 0 bases, J lost 0 bases, and 1 base stayed unmatched. This CDR3 spans 16 amino acids. CDR1 is MNHEY, CDR2 SVGAGI, per germline. CDR3 region: CASSYSSGSSYNEQFF. The DNA of the CDR3 is TGTGCCAGCAGTTACTCAAGCGGGAGCTCCTACAATGAGCAGTTCTTC.

As concerns this clone: Other DNA sequences from this sample encode an identical CDR3 as well. J is TRBJ2-5 and V is TRBV5-1; TRBD1 aligns across 9 bases. Germline V gives CDR1 SGHRS, CDR2 YFSETQ. With V trimmed by 0 bases and J by 5 bases, 5 bases remained unmatched. This CDR3 comprises 15 residues. CDR3 residues: CASSLVGQGGETQYF. CDR3 nucleotide sequence: TGCGCCAGCAGCTTGGTGGGACAGGGAGGTGAGACCCAGTACTTC.

This rearrangement joins TRBV5-5 to TRBJ1-5; 12 bases align to TRBD1. Germline trimming cut 4 bases from V and 7 bases from J; bases unmatched to any gene: 6. This CDR3 contains 15 residues. In germline, CDR1 is SGHKS, CDR2 YYEKEE (reference sequence). The chain's CDR3 is CASSGTGGEEQPQHF. The CDR3 DNA sequence: TGTGCCAGCAGCGGGACAGGGGGCGAAGAGCAGCCCCAGCATTTT.

The genes are TRBV5-1 and TRBJ2-7, with 11 bases lining up with TRBD2. Germline-derived CDR1 and CDR2 are SGHRS and YFSETQ. The CDR3 length is 14 residues. V dropped 2 bases and J dropped 6; count of bases not matched to a gene: 4. The CDR3 region is CASSLLAGVPEQYF. CDR3 DNA: TGCGCCAGCAGCTTACTAGCGGGAGTCCCCGAGCAGTACTTC.

The chain recombines TRBV9 with TRBJ1-4; 7 bases align to TRBD1. The germline V gene has CDR1 SGDLS and CDR2 YYNGEE. V lost 0 bases, J lost 5 bases, and 7 bases stayed unmatched. The CDR3 covers 16 residues. DNA of the CDR3: TGTGCCAGCAGCGTAGGTTGGAGGGACAGCAATGAAAAACTGTTTTTT. This codes for CASSVGWRDSNEKLFF. The whole variable domain, filled in from reference TRBV9 and TRBJ1-4, reads DSGVTQTPKHLITATGQRVTLRCSPRSGDLSVYWYQQSLDQGLQFLIQYYNGEERAKGNILERFSAQQFPDLHSELNLSSLELGDSALYFCASSVGWRDSNEKLFFGSGTQLSVL.

On this clone itself: The sample carries other DNA sequences with the same CDR3. The J gene is TRBJ1-4, the V gene TRBV18; D is possibly TRBD1 (5 bases). Looked up from germline, CDR1 is KGHSH and CDR2 is LQKENI. The CDR3 extends over 13 amino acids. Deletions cut 3 bases from V and 4 bases from J, with 6 bases between. CDR3 sequence: CASSPDSNEKLFF. CDR3 sequence (DNA): TGTGCCAGCTCACCCGACAGTAATGAAAAACTGTTTTTT. The variable domain in full, completed from reference TRBV18 and TRBJ1-4, reads NAGVMQNPRHLVRRRGQEARLRCSPMKGHSHVYWYRQLPEEGLKFMVYLQKENIIDESGMPKERFSAEFPKEGPSILRIQQVVRGDSAAYFCASSPDSNEKLFFGSGTQLSVL.

V and J are TRBV11-2 and TRBJ1-5, with 7 positions matching TRBD1. Germline CDR1 SGHAT, CDR2 FQNNGV. The CDR3 consists of 14 residues. V was clipped by 5 bases and J by 3 bases; unmatched bases: 4. DNA of the CDR3: TGTGCCAGCAGCCTCGGGACAGCCAATCAGCCCCAGCATTTT. Protein: CASSLGTANQPQHF.

V gene TRBV18 combines with J gene TRBJ1-3; no clear D. This CDR3 has 16 amino acids. Germline CDR1 reads KGHSH; CDR2 reads LQKENI. With 2 bases removed from V and 1 base from J, the gap between germline ends came to 12 bases. The CDR3 DNA reads TGTGCCAGCTCACCATCTGGCTCTTCGTCTGGAAACACCATATATTTT. Translating gives CASSPSGSSSGNTIYF. Full variable domain (outside the CDR3, taken from reference TRBV18 and TRBJ1-3): NAGVMQNPRHLVRRRGQEARLRCSPMKGHSHVYWYRQLPEEGLKFMVYLQKENIIDESGMPKERFSAEFPKEGPSILRIQQVVRGDSAAYFCASSPSGSSSGNTIYFGEGSWLTVV.

V is TRBV5-1 and J is TRBJ2-2; D is undetermined. Trimming removed 0 bases from V and 5 bases from J, with 11 bases in between. The CDR3 spans 15 residues. Germline values: CDR1 SGHRS, CDR2 YFSETQ. This CDR3 reads CASSLEGRTTGELFF. The CDR3 nucleotides read TGCGCCAGCAGCTTGGAAGGCAGAACAACCGGGGAGCTGTTTTTT.

The J gene is TRBJ2-3, the V gene TRBV19, with TRBD2 matching 7 bases. The V segment lost 6 bases and the J segment 2 bases; nucleotides outside the gene matches: 5. The CDR3 covers 14 residues. The germline V gene has CDR1 LNHDA and CDR2 SQIVND (reference sequence). Here the CDR3 reads CASSGGTTTDTQYF. Written as DNA, the CDR3 is TGTGCCAGTAGCGGGGGGACCACCACAGATACGCAGTATTTT.